This T cell receptor beta chain was recorded in a study of cytomegalovirus exposure and HLA in healthy donors. Study overall: The study's early data release held 75 million to 95 million unique TCRs from HLA-typed donors.

This clone was seen only once. Amplification used 60 Vbeta primers and 13 Jbeta primers. Only in-frame clones appear in the TCRdb table, and some are missing; sequencing was by immunoSEQ multiplex PCR. Among 83,000 or so clones listed, roughly 83% were seen once. CDR1 and CDR2 from the germline V gene are LNHNV and YYDKDF (reference sequence). Trimming pared 7 bases from V and 0 bases from J, leaving 10 bases between. This CDR3 has 15 amino acids. Sequencing was performed on PBMCs. V is TRBV15 and J is TRBJ2-6, with D possibly TRBD2 on 6 matching bases. The sequence derives from a middle-aged woman in good health and CMV-seropositive. This chain's CDR3 is CATTGRDSGANVLTF. The CDR3 DNA is TGTGCCACCACAGGGCGGGACTCTGGGGCCAACGTCCTGACTTTC.